A selection of T cell receptor beta chains follows, all from one sample in a study of post-analysis software for immune sequencing data. TCRdb recomputed calls from the PCR reads with MiXCR, one row per CDR3 protein. The repertoire holds 450,000 to 650,000 distinct CDR3 sequences, with 44% as singletons. The sequenced sample consisted of blood. The receptors come from a girl aged 10 to 17 with multiple sclerosis. Both conserved end residues are part of each CDR3. A D gene is named only where the DNA matches it firmly. Clone size is stated in some rows and not others, as once, few, many or a class when expanded.

J: TRBJ2-1
size: -
D: TRBD1
V: TRBV27
DNA: TGTGCCAGCAGTTTATTTTGGACAGGGGATAGATACAATGAGCAGTTCTTC
CDR3: CASSLFWTGDRYNEQFF

J: TRBJ2-1
size: -
D: TRBD2
V: TRBV11-3
DNA: TGTGCCAGCAGCTCGCCGGGACTAGCGCGACTAGGGCAGTTCTTC
CDR3: CASSSPGLARLGQFF

J: TRBJ1-1
size: -
D: TRBD1
V: TRBV15
DNA: TGTGCCACCAGCGTTGGACAGGTGGTGGGTGAAGCTTTCTTT
CDR3: CATSVGQVVGEAFF

J: TRBJ2-7
size: few
D: -
V: TRBV7-2
DNA: TGTGCCAGCAGCTCACAGAGTTCCTACGAGCAGTACTTC
CDR3: CASSSQSSYEQYF

J: TRBJ2-1
size: few
D: TRBD2
V: TRBV20-1
DNA: TGCAGTGCCCCGGGGGGGAGTGGTGATGAGCAGTTCTTC
CDR3: CSAPGGSGDEQFF

J: TRBJ2-1
size: -
D: -
V: TRBV7-2
DNA: TGTGCCAGCAGCCAATCAACCGATGGGCAGGGATACAATGAGCAGTTCTTC
CDR3: CASSQSTDGQGYNEQFF

J: TRBJ1-1
size: -
D: -
V: TRBV6-2/TRBV6-3
DNA: TGTGCCAGCAGTTACTTAAAATTGGGACTCTTGAACACTGAAGCTTTCTTT
CDR3: CASSYLKLGLLNTEAFF

J: TRBJ2-5
size: few
D: TRBD1
V: TRBV7-9
DNA: TGTGCCAGCAGCTCATACCGGGACAGACAAGAGACCCAGTACTTC
CDR3: CASSSYRDRQETQYF

J: TRBJ2-7
size: -
D: TRBD2
V: TRBV29-1
DNA: TGCAGCGTTGTGTCACTAGCGGGAGCTAGCGAGCAGTACTTC
CDR3: CSVVSLAGASEQYF

J: TRBJ1-1
size: few
D: -
V: TRBV29-1
DNA: TGCAGCGTTAAAAGAGTAGAAGGAGGTGAAGCTTTCTTT
CDR3: CSVKRVEGGEAFF

J: TRBJ2-7
size: few
D: -
V: TRBV15
DNA: TGTGCCACCAGCCATCGGGACGACTACGAGCAGTACTTC
CDR3: CATSHRDDYEQYF

J: TRBJ2-7
size: -
D: -
V: TRBV12-3/TRBV12-4
DNA: TGTGCCAGCAGCGGCGGGCTCGGATTCGAGCAGTACTTC
CDR3: CASSGGLGFEQYF

J: TRBJ2-2
size: -
D: -
V: TRBV7-9
DNA: TGTGCCAGCAGCTCCCCCAGGAGTATAGGATCGAACACCGGGGAGCTGTTTTTT
CDR3: CASSSPRSIGSNTGELFF

J: TRBJ2-3
size: few
D: -
V: TRBV12-3/TRBV12-4
DNA: TGTGCCAGCAGTTTGAGAGAGGGTGGCACAGGTACGCAGTATTTT
CDR3: CASSLREGGTGTQYF